The clone carrying this T cell receptor (beta chain) was seen a few times. Its matching antigen is unknown. TCRdb recomputed calls from the reads with MiXCR, one row per CDR3 protein. The sample holds approximately 730,000 distinct CDR3 sequences; about 28% are singletons and the top ten take around 13%. This entry is derived from a study of T cell repertoires in cytomegalovirus infection. V gave up 5 bases and J gave up 1 base, with 4 bases separating them. Germline values: CDR1 LGHNT, CDR2 FRNRAP. The CDR3 is 12 residues long. The chain joins TRBV12-5 to TRBJ2-3; D is unclear. This sequence originates from a human donor in good health (CMV status not recorded). Some clones in this sample may be carry-over from other donors' samples. The sequencing used cultured CD8+ T cells from PBMCs, collected from culture after CMV antigen stimulation. The CDR3 region is CASGHRTDTQYF. In DNA, the CDR3 is TGTGCTAGTGGTCACCGCACAGATACGCAGTATTTT.